This T cell receptor beta chain comes out of a study of CD4 T cells in relation to SARS-CoV-2 and coronaviruses. Study background: PBMCs were cultured with antigen for approximately nine days before TCR beta sequencing. Negative control cultures got HIV-1 Nef peptides or no peptide. Points from the study as a whole: The cross-reactivity analysis covered only spike protein, not other viral proteins.

Before the COVID-19 pandemic, during about 2010-2018, CD4+ T cells were taken from unexposed donors. Isolation of CD4+ T cells took place after roughly nine days in culture. Unexposed-donor CD4+ T cells were probed with SARS-CoV-2 S/N and four cold-coronavirus spikes, cells permitting. V dropped 5 bases and J dropped 0 bases, with 8 bases sitting between them. This CDR3 spans 14 amino acids. The germline V gene encodes CDR1 MNHNY and CDR2 SVGAGI (reference sequence). This table comes from immunoSEQ multiplex PCR, and its TCRdb copy is limited to in-frame clones, with some not included. The sample carries about 22,000 clones, 74% recorded once. A remark on this clone: Its antigen is still unknown.

The rearrangement links TRBV6-6 to TRBJ2-1; D not resolved. The sequence was obtained from a human donor in good health. Sequenced material: CD4+ T cells from PBMCs, cultured in vitro. In DNA, the CDR3 is TGTGCCAGCAGTATGCCCAGCTCCTACAATGAGCAGTTCTTC. Its protein is CASSMPSSYNEQFF.